This entry lists 25 T cell receptor beta chains sequenced from one sample in a study of CD8+ T cells in alopecia areata. cDNA prepared by RNA extraction and subsequent reverse transcription served as the template for sequencing. Clones were sequenced by immunoSEQ multiplex PCR, and TCRdb holds only the in-frame ones, with some missing. The data show 130,000 to 150,000 clones, approximately 85% seen once. Indicated treatment: oral pan-JAK inhibitor, 5-10 mg twice daily. This specimen consisted of CD8+ T cells sorted from blood, obtained at week 4, from a patient treated with tofacitinib. The receptors were sampled from a human donor with alopecia areata.

V and J are TRBV13 and TRBJ2-1; TRBD1 matches at 10 bases. After removal of 5 bases from V and 8 bases from J, the junction contained 9 bases not matched to a gene. The CDR3 contains 15 residues. The germline gives CDR1 PRHDT, CDR2 FYEKMQ (reference sequence). The DNA for the CDR3 is TGTGCCAGCAGCCTCAGACAGGGGGCTCTAGATGAGCAGTTCTTC. It is translated as CASSLRQGALDEQFF.

J is TRBJ2-3 and V is TRBV6-5, with a tentative D call TRBD1 (5 bases). This CDR3 spans 14 amino acids. V was cut by 2 bases and J by 4 bases, with 10 bases left in between. Germline CDR1 and CDR2: MNHEY and SVGAGI. The CDR3 is CASSYGATSDTQYF. DNA of the CDR3: TGTGCCAGCAGTTACGGGGCAACTTCAGATACGCAGTATTTT.

The V call is TRBV7-2, the J call TRBJ2-3; D possibly corresponds to TRBD2 (5 bases). V lost 5 bases, J lost 2 bases, and 8 bases lay in between. Germline-derived CDR1 and CDR2 are SGHTA and FQGNSA. The CDR3 is 13 amino acids. Written as DNA, the CDR3 is TGTGCCAGCAGCGTCGACTACACAGATACGCAGTATTTT. Protein: CASSVDYTDTQYF.

The rearrangement links TRBV4-3 to TRBJ2-1; 8 nucleotides align to TRBD2. J was trimmed by 6 bases and V by 1 base; bases with no gene match: 17. The germline gives CDR1 LGHNA, CDR2 YSLEER. CDR3 length: 19 amino acids. The CDR3 reads CASSQAWPSEVAGSNEQFF. CDR3 DNA sequence: TGCGCCAGCAGCCAAGCTTGGCCGAGTGAGGTAGCGGGGTCCAATGAGCAGTTCTTC.

This sequence joins TRBV29-1 and TRBJ2-1, with D unresolved. V lost 0 bases, J lost 0 bases, and 9 bases lay in between. This CDR3 has 15 residues. Germline V gene data show CDR1 as SQVTM and CDR2 as ANQGSEA. CDR3 in amino acids: CSVEDKGTSYNEQFF. CDR3 coding DNA: TGCAGCGTTGAAGATAAAGGAACCTCCTACAATGAGCAGTTCTTC.

This chain connects TRBV4-1 to TRBJ2-4, with TRBD2 identical over 11 bases. V lost 1 base and J lost 1; bases outside the gene matches: 6. Germline CDR1 reads MGHRA; CDR2 reads YSYEKL. CDR3 length equals 18 residues. For the CDR3, the DNA is TGCGCCAGCAGCCAAGTTCCTAGCGGGGGGCTGGCCAAAAACATTCAGTACTTC. Translation gives CASSQVPSGGLAKNIQYF.

The chain combines TRBV6-1 with TRBJ2-6, with 12 bases matching TRBD1. With V trimmed by 3 bases and J by 4 bases, 10 bases remained unmatched. This CDR3 has 19 residues. Germline-derived CDR1 and CDR2 are MNHNS and SASEGT. The CDR3 loop is CASSERDRGLSTGANVLTF. CDR3 nucleotide sequence: TGTGCCAGCAGTGAGAGGGACAGGGGGCTCTCAACGGGGGCCAACGTCCTGACTTTC.

Of note for this clone: A junction boundary mismatches the germline segment, possibly from a read error. The chain joins TRBV5-1 to TRBJ2-3; D gene ambiguous. The CDR3 sequence is 16 residues long. Germline V lookup: CDR1 SGHRS, CDR2 YFSETQ. This CDR3 is CASSLAEVTDTDMQYF. CDR3 coding DNA: TGCGCCAGCAGCTTGGCCGAGGTGACTGACACAGATATGCAGTATTTT.

The V and J genes are TRBV4-3 and TRBJ1-2; D is unclear. CDR3 size: 15 residues. The ends were cut back, 0 bases at V and 6 bases at J, with 14 bases in the middle. Germline V gene data show CDR1 as LGHNA and CDR2 as YSLEER. CDR3 region: CASSQEVLAQHGYTF. Here the CDR3 DNA reads TGCGCCAGCAGCCAAGAGGTGTTAGCGCAGCATGGCTACACCTTC.

The chain is built from TRBV10-1 and TRBJ2-7, with D uncertain. The CDR3 covers 14 residues. With 0 bases removed from V and 3 bases from J, the gap between germline ends came to 9 bases. The germline V gene has CDR1 WNHNN and CDR2 SYGVQD (reference sequence). DNA for the CDR3: TGCGCCAGCAGTGAGTCAGTGACCCTCTACGAGCAGTACTTC. This gives the protein CASSESVTLYEQYF.

The V gene is TRBV6-6, the J gene TRBJ2-1; 7 bases are a match to TRBD1. Trimming removed 6 bases from V and 2 bases from J; junction bases left unmatched: 7. Germline CDR1 MNHNY, CDR2 SVGAGI (reference sequence). The CDR3 extends over 15 amino acids. The CDR3 bases are TGTGCCAGCAGGAGAGAGACAGGGACCTACAATGAGCAGTTCTTC. Translation: CASRRETGTYNEQFF.

The rearrangement links TRBV4-2 to TRBJ2-5; the match to TRBD2 covers 11 bases. V dropped 2 bases and J dropped 5; count of bases not matched to a gene: 7. The germline V gene has CDR1 LGHNA and CDR2 YNFKEQ. This CDR3 has 16 residues. CDR3 residues: CASSQLSGGAWETQYF. CDR3 bases: TGTGCCAGCAGCCAACTTAGCGGGGGGGCATGGGAGACCCAGTACTTC.

A single count supports this clone. The chain employs TRBV27 and TRBJ1-2, with 9 bases that match TRBD1. The CDR3 is 15 amino acids. J gave up 4 bases and V 4 bases, and 7 bases lay outside the gene matches. Germline CDR1 and CDR2: MNHEY and SMNVEV (reference sequence). In nucleotides, the CDR3 is TGTGCCAGCAGTTACGGGACAGGGTCGGGCTATGGCTACACCTTC. Its translation: CASSYGTGSGYGYTF.

V gene TRBV27 combines with J gene TRBJ1-6, with 7 bases identical to TRBD1. The V segment lost 6 bases and the J segment 8 bases; nucleotides outside the gene matches: 1. CDR1 MNHEY and CDR2 SMNVEV come from the germline V gene (reference sequence). This CDR3 contains 12 residues. CDR3 protein: CASRQGHSPLHF. CDR3 sequence (DNA): TGTGCCAGCAGACAGGGGCATTCACCCCTCCACTTT.

This clone was found once. Here the CDR3 reads CASSQVLAPQETQYF. CDR3 coding DNA: TGTGCCAGCAGCCAAGTACTAGCTCCCCAAGAGACCCAGTACTTC. The rearrangement uses TRBV4-2 and TRBJ2-5, with TRBD2 as a possible D gene (6 bases). CDR3 length: 15 amino acids. Germline CDR1 LGHNA, CDR2 YNFKEQ. Trimming left V 1 base short and J 1 base short, with 10 bases between.

The rearrangement links TRBV7-2 to TRBJ2-3; D may be TRBD2 (5 bases). The germline gives CDR1 SGHTA, CDR2 FQGNSA. The CDR3 loop spans 16 amino acids. V was cut by 4 bases and J by 6 bases, with 20 bases left in between. The DNA for the CDR3 is TGTGCCAGCAGCTCCCCACTAGGGTCCGACTGGGATACGCAGTATTTT. Its protein product is CASSSPLGSDWDTQYF.

As to this clone: The same CDR3 arises from other DNA sequences in this sample as well. The V and J genes are TRBV29-1 and TRBJ1-2, with TRBD1 matching 8 bases. Trimming took 4 bases from V and 7 from J; bases not matched to a gene: 5. The CDR3 has 12 residues. From germline, CDR1 is SQVTM and CDR2 ANQGSEA. This CDR3 reads CSVVTGVGGYTF. The CDR3, as DNA: TGCAGCGTTGTGACAGGGGTCGGTGGCTACACCTTC.

The chain is built from TRBV11-1 and TRBJ2-7; 9 bases agree with TRBD2. Germline V gene lookup returns CDR1 SGHAT and CDR2 FQDESV (reference sequence). The CDR3 has 15 amino acids. J lost 3 bases, V lost 5 bases, and 8 bases had no gene match. CDR3 in amino acids: CASSGTAGGLYEQYF. The CDR3, as DNA: TGTGCCAGCAGCGGCACAGCGGGGGGCCTCTACGAGCAGTACTTC.

The V gene is TRBV6-4, the J gene TRBJ2-2; D uncertain. In germline, CDR1 is MRHNA, CDR2 SNTAGT. There are 13 residues in the CDR3. V was pared by 8 bases and J by 6 bases, with 13 bases between. The CDR3 DNA reads TGTGCCAGCCAATCGAGTGCCTCCGGGGAGCTGTTTTTT. It specifies CASQSSASGELFF.

The rearrangement joins TRBV27 to TRBJ1-5, with TRBD1 matching over 7 bases. Germline-derived CDR1 and CDR2 are MNHEY and SMNVEV (reference sequence). Losses at the gene ends were 3 bases for V and 2 bases for J; bases not matched to a gene: 4. This CDR3 region has 15 residues. Here the CDR3 DNA reads TGTGCCAGCAGTTTCCTTGGACAGGGCAATCAGCCCCAGCATTTT. Translated, it gives CASSFLGQGNQPQHF.

The rearrangement uses TRBV4-3 and TRBJ1-1; D ambiguous. With 2 bases removed from V and 3 bases from J, the gap between germline ends came to 7 bases. The CDR3 runs 13 residues. Germline-derived CDR1 and CDR2 are LGHNA and YSLEER. The CDR3: CASSQTEDTEAFF. In DNA, the CDR3 is TGCGCCAGCAGCCAAACCGAGGACACTGAAGCTTTCTTT.

The genes are TRBV27 and TRBJ2-6, with D perhaps matching TRBD2 (5 bases). The CDR3 sequence is 15 residues long. CDR1 and CDR2 (germline): MNHEY, SMNVEV (reference sequence). Trimming took off 3 bases at V and 3 bases at J, with 9 bases between the two ends. The DNA of the CDR3 is TGTGCCAGCAGTTTGAGGGCGGGTGGGGCCAACGTCCTGACTTTC. Translation: CASSLRAGGANVLTF.

This rearrangement joins TRBV29-1 to TRBJ1-1, with unresolved D. The CDR3 runs 12 residues. In germline, CDR1 is SQVTM, CDR2 ANQGSEA. Deletions cut 4 bases from V and 1 base from J, with 7 bases between. CDR3 amino acids: CSVALGNTEAFF. CDR3 nucleotide sequence: TGCAGCGTTGCGTTGGGGAACACTGAAGCTTTCTTT. The full variable domain, in which reference TRBV29-1 and TRBJ1-1 provide the parts outside the CDR3, is SAVISQKPSRDICQRGTSLTIQCQVDSQVTMMFWYRQQPGQSLTLIATANQGSEATYESGFVIDKFPISRPNLTFSTLTVSNMSPEDSSIYLCSVALGNTEAFFGQGTRLTVV.

V gene TRBV5-6 combines with J gene TRBJ2-3; D may be TRBD1 (5 bases). The ends were cut back, 4 bases at V and 2 bases at J, with 20 bases in the middle. From germline, CDR1 is SGHDT and CDR2 YYEEEE. The CDR3 spans 17 residues. CDR3 coding DNA: TGTGCCAGCAGCCTGAGCTTCAGGGTAGGGGACACAGATACGCAGTATTTT. Protein product: CASSLSFRVGDTDTQYF.

The chain couples TRBV4-3 to TRBJ2-7, with 9 bases fitting TRBD2. The germline gives CDR1 LGHNA, CDR2 YSLEER. The CDR3 is made up of 15 amino acids. Trimming at V came to 1 base and at J to 4 bases, leaving 5 bases not matched to a gene. The CDR3 is CASSQGASGEYEQYF. The CDR3 bases are TGCGCCAGCAGCCAAGGGGCTAGCGGGGAGTACGAGCAGTACTTC.